This entry is about one T cell receptor beta chain. This clone's antigen is unknown. Nothing much larger sits one base from this clone, and base qualities are not available. Receptors were amplified or captured by the immunoSEQ multiplex PCR assay. TCRdb retrieved this table from immuneACCESS and kept in-frame rearrangements only. Not all clones are present; in checked studies, unresolved V genes account for under half, and no reason is known for the remainder. For this sample the table gives about 65,000 clones, of which 80% to 95% were detected only once. The ten most abundant clones make up 3% of the sample. The data were obtained in a study of T cell changes during pregnancy in multiple sclerosis (dated by TCRdb to between 2018 and 2021). Background on the whole study: The study examined how the T cell repertoire changed over the course of pregnancy in women with multiple sclerosis.

The sequence came from a female donor in good health, enrolled as a control in a pregnancy study. The starting material was CD8+ T cells from peripheral blood mononuclear cells, obtained in the third trimester of pregnancy.

The DNA sequence follows: TGCAGCGTTGAAACATCCTGGCGACTAGCGGGGGGTCGGTACCAAGAGACCCAGTACTTC. This encodes CSVETSWRLAGGRYQETQYF. Rearrangement joined TRBV29-1 to TRBJ2-5, and 13 junction bases match TRBD2. Looking up the germline V gene yields CDR1 SQVTM and CDR2 ANQGSEA. Counted from cysteine to phenylalanine, this CDR3 has 20 amino acids. The entry retains the CDR3 DNA only, 60 bases that are in frame from base 1. Trimming removed 2 bases from V and 0 bases from J; the gene matches leave 15 bases unexplained.